The next 7 T cell receptor beta chains were all read from a single sample in a study of T cell repertoires in cytomegalovirus infection. Using its own MiXCR run on the reads, TCRdb lists one record per CDR3 protein. This table has fewer than 700,000 distinct CDR3 sequences, 20% to 25% appearing once. The sample was CD8+ T cells from PBMCs. The origin of the receptors is a human donor in good health (CMV status not recorded). Some clones in this sample may be carry-over from other donors' samples.

This clonotype has more than one count but fewer than ten. This rearrangement joins TRBV20-1 to TRBJ2-7; 9 bases line up with TRBD1. The J segment lost 4 bases and the V segment lost 3 bases, leaving 7 bases of the junction unmatched. From germline, CDR1 is DFQATT and CDR2 SNEGSKA (reference sequence). CDR3 size: 14 residues. CDR3 sequence reads: CSASTGTGTYEQYV. The CDR3 coding sequence is TGCAGTGCTAGTACCGGGACAGGGACTTACGAGCAGTACGTC.

V and J are TRBV2 and TRBJ2-5; 12 bases agree with TRBD2. This CDR3 comprises 16 residues. Looked up from germline, CDR1 is SNHLY and CDR2 is FYNNEI. V shed 0 bases and J 5 bases; nucleotides not matched to a gene: 4. CDR3 protein: CASSEASSGGEETQYF. CDR3 coding DNA: TGTGCCAGCAGTGAAGCCTCTAGCGGGGGGGAGGAGACCCAGTACTTC.

A single count supports this clonotype. V usage is TRBV12-3 or TRBV12-4 and J usage is TRBJ2-1; a possible D gene is TRBD1 (6 bases). The CDR3 is 13 amino acids. Trimming took 6 bases from V and 6 from J, leaving 12 bases between them. The CDR3 DNA is TGTGCCAGCAGCCCCACAGGGCCCAATGAGCAGTTCTTC. It is translated as CASSPTGPNEQFF.

This clonotype was observed many times. The CDR3 nucleotides read TGTGCCAGCAGCTTAGGGTGGGGACAGTTGAACACCGGGGAGCTGTTTTTT. Translating gives CASSLGWGQLNTGELFF. The genes are TRBV7-2 and TRBJ2-2, with 7 positions matching TRBD1. V dropped 1 base and J dropped 1; count of bases not matched to a gene: 6. Germline values: CDR1 SGHTA, CDR2 FQGNSA. The CDR3 extends over 17 amino acids.

The rearrangement joins TRBV13 to TRBJ2-5; D may be TRBD2 (6 bases). The CDR3 covers 16 residues. The V end was cut by 1 base, the J end by 0 bases, with 12 bases between. Per germline, CDR1 PRHDT and CDR2 FYEKMQ (reference sequence). The CDR3 DNA reads TGTGCCAGCAGCTTAGCCGAGGCGGGGAACCAAGAGACCCAGTACTTC. Protein: CASSLAEAGNQETQYF.

This clonotype was seen repeatedly, ten times or more. The chain carries TRBV7-2 and TRBJ2-7; 12 bases are a match to TRBD2. The CDR3 has 16 residues. CDR1 is SGHTA, CDR2 FQGNSA, per germline. J lost 6 bases, V lost 4 bases, and 10 bases had no gene match. The CDR3 is CASSSSSGGAYREQYF. In DNA, the CDR3 is TGTGCCAGCAGCTCATCTAGCGGGGGGGCCTACCGCGAGCAGTACTTC.

The chain couples TRBV2 to TRBJ2-7; D is unclear. The CDR3 spans 13 residues. CDR1 SNHLY and CDR2 FYNNEI come from the germline V gene. V was shortened by 5 bases and J by 3 bases, with 11 bases between the two germline ends. The CDR3: CASSFVSGYEQYV. The CDR3 DNA is TGTGCCAGCAGTTTTGTCTCGGGCTACGAGCAGTACGTC.